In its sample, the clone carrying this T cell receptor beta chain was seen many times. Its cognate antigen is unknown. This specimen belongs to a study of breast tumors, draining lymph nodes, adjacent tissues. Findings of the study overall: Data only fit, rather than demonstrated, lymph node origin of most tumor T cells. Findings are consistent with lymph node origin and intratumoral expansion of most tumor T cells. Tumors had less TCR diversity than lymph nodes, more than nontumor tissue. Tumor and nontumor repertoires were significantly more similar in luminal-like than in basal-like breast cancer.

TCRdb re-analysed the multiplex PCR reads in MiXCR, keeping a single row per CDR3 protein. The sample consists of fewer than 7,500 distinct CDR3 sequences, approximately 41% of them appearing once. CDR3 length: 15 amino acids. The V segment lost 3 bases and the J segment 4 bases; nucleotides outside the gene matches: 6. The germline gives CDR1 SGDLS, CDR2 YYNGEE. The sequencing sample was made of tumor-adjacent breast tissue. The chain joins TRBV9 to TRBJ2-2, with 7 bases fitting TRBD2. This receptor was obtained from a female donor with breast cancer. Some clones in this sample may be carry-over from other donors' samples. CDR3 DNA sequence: TGTGCCAGCAGCGAGGTAGCTAGCGGCACCGGGGAGCTGTTTTTT. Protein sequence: CASSEVASGTGELFF.